The TCR beta chain described here comes from a study of OX40 agonist ivuxolimab in advanced cancers. Looking at the study overall: Eligibility admitted prior anti-PD-1, anti-PD-L1 or anti-CTLA-4 therapy; 30% to 40% had some. Two cutaneous melanoma patients and one hepatocellular carcinoma patient, three in all, had partial responses. The study, taken as a whole, reports: The specificity for antigen of the expanded peripheral T cells was not determined.

Patients had blood sampled at baseline and again on cycle 4 day 1 and cycle 7 day 1. Germline assignment: CDR1 MGHDK and CDR2 SYGVNS. V gave up 6 bases and J gave up 3 bases, with 14 bases separating them. This CDR3 region has 14 residues. On this clone: Its specificity is unknown.

The repertoire was sequenced with immunoSEQ multiplex PCR; TCRdb's copy has only in-frame clones and lacks some. The table shows some 68,000 clones, with around 87% occurring only once. The chain is built from TRBV25-1 and TRBJ1-2; D might be TRBD1 (6 bases). This specimen was CD4+ or CD8+ T cells sorted from blood, taken in a trial of the OX40 agonist ivuxolimab. This TCR derives from an adult with an advanced solid tumor such as melanoma, head and neck, liver or kidney cancer. CDR3 residues: CASRPTGADYGYTF. CDR3 nucleotide sequence: TGTGCCAGCAGACCAACGGGGGCGGACTATGGCTACACCTTC.